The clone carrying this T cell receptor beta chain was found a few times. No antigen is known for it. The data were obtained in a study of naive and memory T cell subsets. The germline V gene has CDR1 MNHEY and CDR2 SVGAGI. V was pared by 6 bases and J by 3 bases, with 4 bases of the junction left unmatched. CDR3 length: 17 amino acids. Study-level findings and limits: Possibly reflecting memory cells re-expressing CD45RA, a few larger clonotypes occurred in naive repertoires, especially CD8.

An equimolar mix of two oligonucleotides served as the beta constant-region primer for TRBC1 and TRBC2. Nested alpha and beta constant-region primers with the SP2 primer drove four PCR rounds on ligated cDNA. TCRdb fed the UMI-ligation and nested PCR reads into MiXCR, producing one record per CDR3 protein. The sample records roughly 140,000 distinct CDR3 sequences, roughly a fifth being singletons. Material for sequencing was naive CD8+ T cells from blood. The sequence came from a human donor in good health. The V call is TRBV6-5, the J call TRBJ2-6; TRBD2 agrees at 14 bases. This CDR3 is CASRGLAGELGANVLTF. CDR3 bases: TGTGCCAGCAGGGGACTAGCGGGAGAACTTGGGGCCAACGTCCTGACTTTC.